Below, 9 T cell receptor beta chains from the same sample are listed, as sequenced in a study of T cell clonotyping in hematopoietic cell transplantation. The time point: recipient sample about 28 days before transplant, after cytoreduction. Assay: immunoSEQ multiplex PCR; the TCRdb copy retains only in-frame clones and omits some. There are roughly 80,000 clones in the sample; less than 96% occur only once, and under 2% lies in the top ten. Specimen: peripheral blood mononuclear cells, collected before stem cell transplant. The receptors were gathered from a woman aged 45-65 years with acute myeloid leukemia. Some clones in this sample may be carry-over from other donors' samples.

This clone was recorded a few times. The chain carries TRBV4-1 and TRBJ2-7; 15 nucleotides align to TRBD2. The CDR3 length is 15 residues. The germline V gene encodes CDR1 MGHRA and CDR2 YSYEKL. Germline trimming cut 4 bases from V and 6 bases from J; bases unmatched to any gene: 4. CDR3 sequence: CASSLGLAGGAEQYF. CDR3 sequence (DNA): TGCGCCAGCAGCCTGGGACTAGCGGGAGGAGCCGAGCAGTACTTC.

This chain connects TRBV11-2 to TRBJ2-1; the match to TRBD2 covers 7 bases. This CDR3 region has 14 residues. Trimming removed 1 base from V and 8 bases from J; junction bases left unmatched: 5. Germline CDR1 and CDR2: SGHAT and FQNNGV. The CDR3 DNA reads as TGTGCCAGCAGCTTAGGGCGGGAGTCCTATGAGCAGTTCTTC. Translated: CASSLGRESYEQFF.

The chain uses TRBV9 and TRBJ2-2, with 7 positions matching TRBD1. V gave up 0 bases and J gave up 2 bases; unmatched junction bases: 4. Germline loops: CDR1 SGDLS, CDR2 YYNGEE. This CDR3 spans 16 amino acids. The CDR3 DNA sequence: TGTGCCAGCAGCGTAGGTCCAGGGGGAAACACCGGGGAGCTGTTTTTT. It yields the protein CASSVGPGGNTGELFF. Using reference TRBV9 and TRBJ2-2 for the parts outside the CDR3, the full variable domain is DSGVTQTPKHLITATGQRVTLRCSPRSGDLSVYWYQQSLDQGLQFLIQYYNGEERAKGNILERFSAQQFPDLHSELNLSSLELGDSALYFCASSVGPGGNTGELFFGEGSRLTVL.

This chain joins TRBV28 and TRBJ1-1, with a possible D match to TRBD1 (6 bases). The CDR3 has 14 amino acids. V was cut by 4 bases and J by 4 bases, with 13 bases left in between. Germline assignment: CDR1 MDHEN and CDR2 SYDVKM. The CDR3 nucleotides are TGTGCCAGCAGTTGGGGGGCAGGGCCCACTGAAGCTTTCTTT. It codes for CASSWGAGPTEAFF.

The CDR3 loop reads CASSLVVRGYEQYF. CDR3 DNA sequence: TGTGCCAGCAGCTTGGTTGTTCGGGGCTACGAGCAGTACTTC. The V and J genes are TRBV5-6 and TRBJ2-7, with D possibly being TRBD2 (5 bases). CDR3 size: 14 residues. From germline, CDR1 is SGHDT and CDR2 YYEEEE. V was trimmed by 0 bases and J by 3 bases, leaving 10 bases between them.

The rearrangement joins TRBV6-1 to TRBJ1-3, with D uncertain. This CDR3 is built from 14 residues. The V end was cut by 8 bases, the J end by 0 bases, with 11 bases between. The germline V gene has CDR1 MNHNS and CDR2 SASEGT. CDR3 nucleotides: TGTGCCAGCCTGCGGCAGAGCTCTGGAAACACCATATATTTT. As protein: CASLRQSSGNTIYF.

The CDR3 region has the DNA TGTGCCAGCAGTAGGGACAGGGGTTCCGAGCAGTACTTC. Translated: CASSRDRGSEQYF. The rearrangement joins TRBV27 to TRBJ2-7, with 10 bases lining up with TRBD1. Trimming removed 5 bases from V and 6 bases from J; junction bases left unmatched: 4. Germline values: CDR1 MNHEY, CDR2 SMNVEV (reference sequence). The CDR3 sequence is 13 residues long.

This clone was found a few times. The rearrangement uses TRBV10-3 and TRBJ1-2; D perhaps matches TRBD1 (5 bases). The CDR3 length is 11 residues. Deletions cut 8 bases from V and 4 bases from J, with 8 bases between. Germline assignment: CDR1 ENHRY and CDR2 SYGVKD. CDR3 DNA sequence: TGTGCCATCGGGGGGAGCTATGGCTACACCTTC. It encodes CAIGGSYGYTF.

This clone was observed a handful of times. The rearrangement joins TRBV15 to TRBJ1-4; D ambiguous. The germline gives CDR1 LNHNV, CDR2 YYDKDF (reference sequence). The CDR3 runs to 16 residues. Trimming cost V 5 bases and J 3 bases, with 16 bases left between them. This chain's CDR3 is CATSPPRAGPNEKLFF. CDR3 coding DNA: TGTGCCACCAGCCCCCCACGAGCCGGGCCTAATGAAAAACTGTTTTTT.